This T cell receptor beta chain comes out of a study of Ad26.COV2.S vaccination and SARS-CoV-2 variants (dated by TCRdb to the early 2020s). Describing the broader study: Vaccine-arm donors came from COV1001, a multicentre, randomized, double-blind, placebo-controlled phase I-IIa trial of Ad26.COV2.S in healthy adults. Sequencing of the TCRbeta repertoire served to evaluate the specificity and breadth of SARS-CoV-2-reactive T cell receptors following Ad26.COV2.S vaccination. Ad26.COV2.S was given intramuscularly at 5x10^10 or 1x10^11 viral particles, as a single shot or as two shots 56 days apart. The TCR-sequenced set comprised about 32 samples: around 20 Ad26.COV2.S vaccine recipients, 5 placebo recipients and 8 SARS-CoV-2 convalescent individuals. Investigators remained blinded to trial group allocation during experiments and outcome assessment. Trial participants were randomized into five groups of five, in which low-dose or high-dose Ad26.COV2.S was given once or twice, or placebo was given on both occasions. Study-wide findings and limitations: Spike-specific TCR breadth was higher in Ad26.COV2.S recipients than in placebo recipients (P = 0.0014). Comparable non-spike TCR breadth was observed between vaccine and placebo recipients, consistent with only spike being contained in the vaccine. Comparing responses between vaccine doses or regimens was not something the study was powered to do. After vaccination, spike-specific CD8+ and CD4+ T cell responses were reported to show substantial breadth. The authors noted that the TCR breadth and depth analyses may have underestimated total T cell responses.

What the treatment or condition label conveys for this sample: 19 received Ad26.COV2.S at low or high dose, single or two shots; several received placebo; per-sample allocation not given. For vaccine and placebo recipients, repertoires were sequenced using samples collected on day 63 after the first injection. In Cohort 1b, roughly 26 adults aged 18-55 years were enrolled at a single site in Boston, USA, between 29 July and 7 August 2020. Ad26.COV2.S consisted of a replication-incompetent adenovirus type 26 vector by which a prefusion-stabilized SARS-CoV-2 spike protein from the original Wuhan strain was expressed. This clone appeared once. No cognate antigen has been identified for it. Base qualities are not recorded, but no much larger clone differs from it by a single base. TCRbeta CDR3 regions were sequenced with the immunoSEQ Assay. After extraction, genomic DNA underwent amplification by bias-controlled multiplex PCR, followed by high-throughput sequencing. Under the source paper's analysis protocol: To quantify the absolute abundance of every unique TCRbeta CDR3 region, sequences were collapsed and filtered. T cell fraction was estimated by normalizing TCRbeta template counts to usable DNA, with usable DNA measured through amplification of reference genes found in all nucleated cells. Repertoire TCRs were annotated as SARS-CoV-2-specific by exact matching of V gene, CDR3 amino acid sequence and J gene to a known reactive TCR set. MIRA supplied the reference SARS-CoV-2 TCR set, which was filtered for enrichment in COVID-19-positive ImmuneCODE repertoires so that public or cross-reactive TCRs were removed. Using the MIRA antigens, annotated TCRs were further analysed by specific ORF or by position within an ORF. Depth was the summed frequency of annotated unique rearrangements, while breadth was defined as annotated unique rearrangements over total unique productive rearrangements. Two-sided Wilcoxon rank-sum tests were used to compare TCR breadth between groups. TCRdb provides this immuneACCESS table in a form limited to in-frame rearrangements. Some clones are lacking; in checked studies, under half of them reflect an unresolved V gene, and why the rest are absent is not known. The DNA was the basis for D and trimming; V, J and clone size are from that table. The sample table shows about 390,000 clones, and approximately 90% are seen once. Of the sample, roughly 3.2% is held by the ten largest clones.

The clonotype originates from a person aged 18-65 years who received the Ad26.COV2.S COVID-19 vaccine or a placebo. This specimen was peripheral blood, taken in a trial of Ad26.COV2.S vaccine versus placebo.

The DNA sequence is as follows: TGTGCCAGCAGTAGCCGGGACTATGGCTACACCTTC. Its amino acids are CASSSRDYGYTF. The receptor chain draws on TRBV6-5 and TRBJ1-2; no D gene can be assigned with confidence. Trimming costs V 5 bases and J 3 bases, and their ends lie 7 bases apart. According to the germline V gene, CDR1 reads MNHEY and CDR2 reads SVGAGI. From cysteine to phenylalanine, the CDR3 is 12 amino acids long. Here the CDR3 DNA is all that survives: 36 bases in frame from base 1.